Below, 27 T cell receptor beta chains from the same sample are listed, as sequenced in a study of cytomegalovirus exposure and HLA in healthy donors listed by TCRdb under 2017. The library relied on the immunoSEQ multiplex PCR assay. For the multiplex PCR, a mixture combining 60 forward primers for TCR Vbeta segments and 13 reverse primers for TCR Jbeta segments was used. TCRdb limited this immuneACCESS table to in-frame rearrangements with V and J called. A share of clones is missing; checked studies link under half to unresolved V genes, and the rest is unexplained. This sample comprises some 180,000 clones, approximately 79% of them detected only once. 4.4% of the sample is in the top ten clones. The sequencing sample was made of PBMCs. Receptors were obtained from a woman in her 30s in good health and CMV-seropositive.

The gene calls are TRBV2 and TRBJ2-3, with D possibly being TRBD1 (5 bases). Per germline, CDR1 SNHLY and CDR2 FYNNEI. Trimming left V 4 bases short and J 10 bases short, with 24 bases between. CDR3 size: 16 residues. The chain's CDR3 is CASSVLNSRVDFAQYF. The CDR3 DNA sequence: TGTGCCAGCAGTGTCCTGAATAGCAGGGTTGATTTTGCGCAGTATTTT.

The rearrangement uses TRBV5-6 and TRBJ2-4, with 15 bases aligning to TRBD2. V trimming: 4 bases; J trimming: 1 base; junction bases outside the gene matches: 9. Germline assignment: CDR1 SGHDT and CDR2 YYEEEE. The CDR3 extends over 19 amino acids. The CDR3: CASSPGTSGGRGAKNIQYF. DNA for the CDR3: TGTGCCAGCAGCCCTGGGACTAGCGGGGGGAGGGGGGCCAAAAACATTCAGTACTTC.

J is TRBJ2-1 and V is TRBV4-1; TRBD1 aligns across 7 bases. Trimming took 6 bases from V and 10 from J; bases not matched to a gene: 12. This CDR3 has 14 amino acids. CDR1 MGHRA and CDR2 YSYEKL come from the germline V gene. The CDR3 loop is CASRTPGQRQEQFF. DNA of the CDR3: TGCGCCAGCAGAACTCCGGGACAGAGACAAGAGCAGTTCTTC.

The chain couples TRBV4-3 to TRBJ1-1; a weak D match, TRBD1 (5 bases). Trimming took 0 bases from V and 4 from J, leaving 12 bases between them. This CDR3 contains 15 residues. Looked up from germline, CDR1 is LGHNA and CDR2 is YSLEER. The CDR3 here is CASSQERTRGTEAFF. CDR3 in DNA: TGCGCCAGCAGCCAAGAGAGGACTAGGGGCACTGAAGCTTTCTTT.

This clone has just one count. DNA of the CDR3: TGTGCCAGCAGTTACTCAAGGACAGCTTCATATGGCTACACCTTC. Protein: CASSYSRTASYGYTF. V gene TRBV6-5 combines with J gene TRBJ1-2; D is possibly TRBD1 (6 bases). Germline CDR1 MNHEY, CDR2 SVGAGI. This CDR3 contains 15 residues. V lost 0 bases and J lost 5, with 13 bases in between.

The chain carries TRBV11-2 and TRBJ2-7; 10 bases are a match to TRBD1. CDR1 is SGHAT and CDR2 is FQNNGV in the germline V gene. V shed 4 bases and J 0 bases; nucleotides not matched to a gene: 3. The CDR3 spans 15 residues. The CDR3 loop is CASSSGTGDSYEQYF. The CDR3, as DNA: TGTGCCAGCAGCTCGGGGACAGGGGACTCCTACGAGCAGTACTTC.

The chain has TRBV7-2 and TRBJ2-2, with TRBD2 identical over 8 bases. CDR1 and CDR2 (germline): SGHTA, FQGNSA. V was clipped by 3 bases and J by 5 bases; unmatched bases: 5. The CDR3 contains 15 residues. The CDR3 DNA is TGTGCCAGCAGCTTGAGCGGGAGTGGTACCGGGGAGCTGTTTTTT. This sequence encodes CASSLSGSGTGELFF.

This clone showed up just once. V is TRBV4-3 and J is TRBJ2-1; D possibly corresponds to TRBD2 (6 bases). V dropped 0 bases and J dropped 5 bases, with 11 bases sitting between them. The CDR3 is 15 residues long. Germline values: CDR1 LGHNA, CDR2 YSLEER. In DNA form, the CDR3 reads TGCGCCAGCAGCCAAGATGGGGAGGCAGACAATGAGCAGTTCTTC. Protein sequence: CASSQDGEADNEQFF.

This chain joins TRBV6-5 and TRBJ2-1; 10 bases agree with TRBD2. The germline V gene has CDR1 MNHEY and CDR2 SVGAGI. CDR3 length: 16 amino acids. V lost 0 bases and J lost 2; bases outside the gene matches: 1. This CDR3 reads CASSYSGTSAYNEQFF. The DNA of the CDR3 is TGTGCCAGCAGTTACTCGGGGACTAGCGCCTACAATGAGCAGTTCTTC.

The table lists this clone with a count of one. The J gene is TRBJ2-3, the V gene TRBV7-2, with 11 nucleotides matching TRBD2. CDR1 SGHTA and CDR2 FQGNSA come from the germline V gene. V lost 8 bases, J lost 0 bases, and 13 bases stayed unmatched. The CDR3 has 18 residues. The CDR3 DNA reads as TGTGCCAGCTGCATGGGACTAGCGGATGTGGAAAGCACAGATACGCAGTATTTT. Translating gives CASCMGLADVESTDTQYF.

This clone has more than one count but fewer than ten. The V and J genes are TRBV9 and TRBJ2-5; D may be TRBD2 (7 bases). Germline CDR1 is SGDLS and CDR2 is YYNGEE. The CDR3 runs to 15 residues. Trimming pared 3 bases from V and 2 bases from J, leaving 14 bases between. The CDR3 spells CASSELQGGQETQYF. The DNA of the CDR3 is TGTGCCAGCAGCGAATTACAGGGAGGGCAAGAGACCCAGTACTTC.

The chain's CDR3 is CASSPDLAGGPPFDEQFF. The CDR3 nucleotides are TGTGCCAGCAGTCCAGATCTAGCGGGGGGGCCCCCTTTCGATGAGCAGTTCTTC. The V gene is TRBV27, the J gene TRBJ2-1, with 12 bases fitting TRBD2. The V gene end was trimmed by 5 bases and the J gene end by 8 bases; junction bases not matched to a gene: 16. The length of the CDR3 is 18 residues. Germline assignment: CDR1 MNHEY and CDR2 SMNVEV (reference sequence).

V usage is TRBV6-5 and J usage is TRBJ2-7; the D gene is possibly TRBD1 (5 bases). V lost 0 bases and J lost 0, with 12 bases in between. The CDR3 spans 16 residues. Germline values: CDR1 MNHEY, CDR2 SVGAGI. The CDR3 coding sequence is TGTGCCAGCAGTTACTCGAAACAGGATGTCTCCTACGAGCAGTACTTC. It is translated as CASSYSKQDVSYEQYF.

This clone has just one count. V is TRBV7-8 and J is TRBJ1-5; D not resolved. This CDR3 is built from 16 residues. V lost 1 base to trimming and J lost 0 bases, with 10 bases between them. Germline V gene data show CDR1 as SGHVS and CDR2 as FQNEAQ. The CDR3 sequence is CASSLGWGDSNQPQHF. The DNA of the CDR3 is TGTGCCAGCAGCTTAGGTTGGGGAGATAGCAATCAGCCCCAGCATTTT.

The chain joins TRBV11-2 to TRBJ2-1, with TRBD1 matching over 10 bases. The CDR3 is made up of 15 amino acids. Germline lookup yields CDR1 SGHAT and CDR2 FQNNGV. Germline trimming cut 5 bases from V and 1 base from J; bases unmatched to any gene: 2. The chain's CDR3 is CASSEDRGSYNEQFF. The CDR3 bases are TGTGCCAGCAGCGAGGACAGGGGGTCCTACAATGAGCAGTTCTTC.

This clone occurred once. At one end, the junction sequence differs from germline, possibly due to a read error. The rearrangement joins TRBV11-3 to TRBJ2-2, with 7 positions matching TRBD1. CDR1 and CDR2 (germline): SGHNT, YENEEA. The CDR3 length is 16 residues. CDR3 sequence: CVSSLARGRYTGELFF. The CDR3 coding sequence is TGTGTCAGCAGCTTAGCGAGGGGGCGGTACACCGGGGAGCTGTTTTTT.

The gene calls are TRBV27 and TRBJ2-7, with no clear D. Trimming cost V 2 bases and J 0 bases, with 14 bases left between them. This CDR3 is 16 amino acids long. Germline values: CDR1 MNHEY, CDR2 SMNVEV (reference sequence). CDR3 sequence (DNA): TGTGCCAGCAGTTTAGGTCCCTCCCCCGGCTCCTACGAGCAGTACTTC. The encoded protein is CASSLGPSPGSYEQYF.

In DNA, the CDR3 is TGTGCCAGCTCGCTTAGCATGAATCAGCCCCAGCATTTT. This codes for CASSLSMNQPQHF. J is TRBJ1-5 and V is TRBV18, with D unresolved. Germline V gives CDR1 KGHSH, CDR2 LQKENI. V lost 6 bases to trimming and J lost 4 bases, with 10 bases between them. The length of the CDR3 is 13 residues.

This sequence joins TRBV10-3 and TRBJ2-7, with D maybe TRBD1 (6 bases). Trimming shortened V by 5 bases and J by 6 bases, and 20 bases separated the two germline ends. Germline V lookup: CDR1 ENHRY, CDR2 SYGVKD. This CDR3 has 15 residues. This chain's CDR3 is CAISLPEGGSFEQYF. The CDR3 DNA follows: TGTGCCATCAGTCTCCCGGAAGGGGGATCATTCGAGCAGTACTTC.

V usage is TRBV10-3 and J usage is TRBJ2-7; TRBD2 aligns across 8 bases. Trimming removed 8 bases from V and 0 bases from J; junction bases left unmatched: 15. Germline CDR1 is ENHRY and CDR2 is SYGVKD. The CDR3 extends over 17 amino acids. Written as DNA, the CDR3 is TGTGCCATCGGGGGTCGTGCGGGAGGTAGGGGCTCCTACGAGCAGTACTTC. The encoded protein is CAIGGRAGGRGSYEQYF.

The chain combines TRBV5-6 with TRBJ2-7; tentative D call: TRBD2 (6 bases). CDR1 SGHDT and CDR2 YYEEEE come from the germline V gene. This CDR3 is 13 amino acids long. The ends were cut back, 3 bases at V and 2 bases at J, with 9 bases in the middle. DNA of the CDR3: TGTGCCAGCAGCTCCGGGAGCGCCTACGAGCAGTACTTC. This codes for CASSSGSAYEQYF.

CDR3 DNA sequence: TGTGCCAGCAGCTCGTCGACAGGGTGGCGATCACCCCTCCACTTT. As protein: CASSSSTGWRSPLHF. This rearrangement joins TRBV7-2 to TRBJ1-6; 7 bases line up with TRBD1. The V gene end was trimmed by 4 bases and the J gene end by 10 bases; junction bases not matched to a gene: 10. Germline V lookup: CDR1 SGHTA, CDR2 FQGNSA. The CDR3 is made up of 15 amino acids.

The chain recombines TRBV7-9 with TRBJ2-7; D might be TRBD2 (5 bases). Germline CDR1 SEHNR, CDR2 FQNEAQ (reference sequence). V lost 1 base, J lost 4 bases, and 11 bases lay in between. The CDR3 covers 14 residues. The CDR3 DNA follows: TGTGCCAGCAGCTTAGGCGGACTCCGTTACGAGCAGTACTTC. It specifies CASSLGGLRYEQYF.

This clone was observed a few times. CDR3 nucleotide sequence: TGTGCCAGCAGCTTGGGGGACAGGGATTATGAAAAACTGTTTTTT. Its protein product is CASSLGDRDYEKLFF. The V and J genes are TRBV7-9 and TRBJ1-4; 9 positions match TRBD1. V was clipped by 3 bases and J by 6 bases; unmatched bases: 5. The CDR3 spans 15 residues. The germline V gene encodes CDR1 SEHNR and CDR2 FQNEAQ (reference sequence).

Comments on this clone: Sequence at one end of the junction differs from germline and may be a read error. The V call is TRBV10-2, the J call TRBJ2-1; 8 bases line up with TRBD1. This CDR3 is 12 amino acids long. The germline gives CDR1 WSHSY, CDR2 SAAADI. Here the CDR3 DNA reads TGCGCCAGCAGTGCTCGGACAGGGTTCGTTCTCTTC. Its translation: CASSARTGFVLF.

The CDR3 loop reads CATVIQGWTEAFF. The CDR3 DNA is TGTGCCACAGTCATACAGGGGTGGACTGAAGCTTTCTTT. This chain joins TRBV6-1 and TRBJ1-1, with 7 bases fitting TRBD1. Germline assignment: CDR1 MNHNS and CDR2 SASEGT. The CDR3 length is 13 residues. Trimming at V came to 10 bases and at J to 5 bases, leaving 10 bases not matched to a gene.

The CDR3 sequence is CASSRGQGRSETQYF. In nucleotides, the CDR3 is TGTGCCAGCAGTCGAGGACAGGGGAGATCAGAGACCCAGTACTTC. The chain carries TRBV27 and TRBJ2-5; 9 bases match TRBD1. CDR1 is MNHEY and CDR2 is SMNVEV in the germline V gene (reference sequence). The J segment lost 4 bases and the V segment lost 5 bases, leaving 8 bases of the junction unmatched. This CDR3 has 15 amino acids.